This T cell receptor (beta chain) was retrieved from a study of cytomegalovirus exposure and HLA in healthy donors. PCR employed 60 Vbeta and 13 Jbeta primers. Generated by immunoSEQ multiplex PCR, the TCRdb table keeps only in-frame clones and is missing some. This sample has roughly 150,000 clones, with roughly 80% found just once. Whole-study results and caveats: Follow-up analysis later connected one missense variant in DCLRE1C with trimming of TCR beta V- and J-genes.

Comments on this clone: Its antigen is still unknown.

The source is a woman between 35 and 50 years old in good health and CMV-seropositive. The sample was PBMCs.

The CDR3 loop reads CASSVTGTGEQYF. CDR3 DNA sequence: TGTGCCAGCAGCGTTACCGGGACAGGAGAGCAGTACTTC. The chain combines TRBV9 with TRBJ2-7, with 8 nucleotides matching TRBD1. Germline lookup yields CDR1 SGDLS and CDR2 YYNGEE. This CDR3 comprises 13 residues. V gave up 2 bases and J gave up 7 bases; unmatched junction bases: 5.